This record covers a single T cell receptor (beta chain). In the original processing: The assay estimated nucleated cells by amplifying reference gene primers. TCRdb's copy holds only in-frame clones and misses some; the assay was immunoSEQ multiplex PCR. V, J and clone size reflect that table, while D and trimming were determined from the DNA. The data contain some 150,000 clones, about 89% of them singletons. The data stem from a study of blood T cell repertoires in COVID-19. Overall study: COVID-19 samples, acute and convalescent, were from the United States, Italy and Spain. The analysed material was cDNA or gDNA that came from T cells, B-cell-depleted T cells, or PBMCs.

The CDR3 is made up of 15 amino acids. V was clipped by 4 bases and J by 0 bases; unmatched bases: 4. CDR1 and CDR2 (germline): LNHDA, SQIVND (reference sequence). Sequencing was performed on peripheral blood. The clonotype was recovered from a man aged 45-65 years with acute or convalescent COVID-19. The chain combines TRBV19 with TRBJ2-3; 7 nucleotides line up with TRBD2. This chain's CDR3 is CASSNSGLSTDTQYF. CDR3 DNA sequence: TGTGCCAGTAGTAATAGCGGGCTGAGCACAGATACGCAGTATTTT.